The clone carrying this T cell receptor (beta chain) was counted at least ten times. TCRdb redid the calling of the PCR reads with MiXCR, one entry per CDR3 protein. The sample consists of 60,000 to 75,000 distinct CDR3 sequences, about 19% of them appearing once. This record belongs to a study of molecular identifiers for immune sequencing clone quantification. Construction of naive CD8 libraries employed 20,000 to 1,000,000 sorted cells together with 10%, 30% or 50% RNA. The CDR3 is 17 residues long. Germline assignment: CDR1 LGHDT and CDR2 YNNKEL (reference sequence). The V gene end was trimmed by 3 bases and the J gene end by 7 bases; junction bases not matched to a gene: 15.

Sequencing was carried out using naive CD8+ T cells from blood, with Jurkat cell RNA spiked in. Subset here: FACS-sorted CD8+CD4-CCR7+CD45RA+ naive T cells. The V call is TRBV3-1, the J call TRBJ2-1; the match to TRBD1 covers 7 bases. This receptor was identified in a human donor in good health. Some libraries in this study had Jurkat cell RNA spiked in. The CDR3 DNA reads as TGTGCCAGCAGCCACGAAGACGGGGAAGGGGGCCTGAATGAGCAGTTCTTC. Residues: CASSHEDGEGGLNEQFF.